These T cell receptor beta chains were read from a single sample in a study of T cells after yellow fever vaccination. TCRdb ran MiXCR on the 5' RACE reads and lists one entry per CDR3 protein. There are approximately 300,000 distinct CDR3 sequences in the sample; 8.5% to 10% occur only once, and approximately 18% lies in the top ten. The specimen was PBMCs, collected on the day of the first yellow fever vaccination. These receptors all stem from a man aged 18 to 35 who received the YFV17D yellow fever vaccine. Both conserved end residues are part of each CDR3. D genes are given only for firm matches. Size is omitted from some rows. Given values are once, few, many or a class for expanded clones.

v_gene	j_gene	d_gene	abundance	CDR3nt	CDR3aa
TRBV10-1	TRBJ2-2	-	-	TGCGCCAGCAGTGAGAGCGTAGGGGTAGACGGGGAGCTGTTTTTT	CASSESVGVDGELFF
TRBV5-5	TRBJ1-2	-	-	TGTGCCAGCAGCTTGTTGTCAGGTGATTTCGACTATGGCTACACCTTC	CASSLLSGDFDYGYTF
TRBV4-1	TRBJ2-1	TRBD2	many	TGCGCCAGCAGCCAACAAGGACTAGAACGCTTGAAATACAATGAGCAGTTCTTC	CASSQQGLERLKYNEQFF
TRBV11-2	TRBJ2-6	TRBD1	few	TGTGCCAGCAGCTTGATACAGGGGACGCGCGGGGCCAACGTCCTGACTTTC	CASSLIQGTRGANVLTF
TRBV18	TRBJ2-3	-	-	TGTGCCAGCTCACCCCAACGGGACGGGGCAGATACGCAGTATTTT	CASSPQRDGADTQYF
TRBV2	TRBJ2-2	-	few	TGTGCCAGCATCCGACAGAACACCGGGGAGCTGTTTTTT	CASIRQNTGELFF
TRBV12-3/TRBV12-4	TRBJ2-5	-	many	TGTGCCAGCAGTTTAGGCAGGGGAAGCGAGACCCAGTACTTC	CASSLGRGSETQYF
TRBV2	TRBJ2-2	TRBD2	few	TGTGCCAGCAGTGGACCTAGCGGGCACACCGGGGAGCTGTTTTTT	CASSGPSGHTGELFF
TRBV4-1	TRBJ2-5	TRBD1	many	TGCGCCAGCAGCCACCCCGTGGGACAGGGTAAAGAGACCCAGTACTTC	CASSHPVGQGKETQYF
TRBV7-9	TRBJ1-2	TRBD1	-	TGTGCCAGCTCGAACTTCGGACAGGATAACTATGGCTACACCTTC	CASSNFGQDNYGYTF
TRBV7-8	TRBJ2-2	TRBD1	many	TGTGCCATAATCAGGACAGGGTTTACCGGGGAGCTGTTTTTT	CAIIRTGFTGELFF
TRBV20-1	TRBJ2-2	-	few	TGCAGTGCTAGAGATCGGGTGGGGGAGCTGTTTTTT	CSARDRVGELFF
TRBV10-3	TRBJ2-2	TRBD1	-	TGTGCCACCACGACAGGGGGAGGAACCGGGGAGCTGTTTTTT	CATTTGGGTGELFF
TRBV21-1	TRBJ2-2	-	-	TGTGCCAGCAGGGGGCCTTTCGGGGGCACCGGGGAGCTGTTTTTT	CASRGPFGGTGELFF
TRBV19	TRBJ2-1	TRBD1	many	TGTGCCAGTAGAGACCTGACAGGGATGGATGAGCAGTTCTTC	CASRDLTGMDEQFF
TRBV4-1	TRBJ2-1	TRBD2	-	TGCGCCAGCAGCCCCTTCTTGACTAGCGGGATTCCCGGTAGGAATGAGCAGTTCTTC	CASSPFLTSGIPGRNEQFF
TRBV7-8	TRBJ2-3	-	many	TGTGCCAGCAGCTTAGCACGAGAAGGCACAGATACGCAGTATTTT	CASSLAREGTDTQYF
TRBV20-1	TRBJ2-2	-	many	TGCAGTGCTAGAGTTCAGGGTAGAGGCTCCGGGGAGCTGTTTTTT	CSARVQGRGSGELFF
TRBV7-2	TRBJ2-1	-	few	TGTGCCAGCAGCTTAGGGGTGGGAATCAATGAGCAGTTCTTC	CASSLGVGINEQFF
TRBV15	TRBJ2-1	TRBD1	few	TGTGCCACCAGCAGAGCTGCAGGGGGCTCCTACAATGAGCAGTTCTTC	CATSRAAGGSYNEQFF
TRBV5-5	TRBJ2-1	TRBD1	few	TGTGCCAGCAGCTTGTTCGGGACAGGGGGCGCTGAGCAGTTCTTC	CASSLFGTGGAEQFF
TRBV7-2	TRBJ1-5	-	many	TGTGCCAGCAGCTTAGGAGGGGGGCGAAGCAATCAGCCCCAGCATTTT	CASSLGGGRSNQPQHF
TRBV7-2	TRBJ2-2	-	few	TGTGCCAGCAGCTGGAACAGCCGGTTCGCGAACACCGGGGAGCTGTTTTTT	CASSWNSRFANTGELFF
TRBV10-3	TRBJ2-7	-	-	TGTGCCATCAGTGAGTCGATAGGACAATCCTACGAGCAGTACTTC	CAISESIGQSYEQYF
TRBV5-1	TRBJ2-1	TRBD2	few	TGCGCCAGCAGCAAGGCCGGGACTAGCGGGGGTTGGGAGCAGTTCTTC	CASSKAGTSGGWEQFF
TRBV12-3/TRBV12-4	TRBJ2-3	-	few	TGTGCCAGCAGCCCTGTAGGGATGGGCACAGATACGCAGTATTTT	CASSPVGMGTDTQYF
TRBV27	TRBJ2-2	-	-	TGTGCCAGCACCCTGACTAGGAACACCGGGGAGCTGTTTTTT	CASTLTRNTGELFF
TRBV4-1	TRBJ1-1	-	-	TGCGCCAGCGGAGTCAGGGACGCTGAAGCTTTCTTT	CASGVRDAEAFF
TRBV9	TRBJ2-3	TRBD1	few	TGTGCCAGCAGCGTAGCCGATACAGGGGGCACAGATACGCAGTATTTT	CASSVADTGGTDTQYF
TRBV7-7	TRBJ2-5	TRBD1	-	TGTGCCAGCAGCTTTAGTACAGGGGAGGAGACCCAGTACTTC	CASSFSTGEETQYF
TRBV18	TRBJ2-7	TRBD1	-	TGTGCCAGCTCACCTCGGGACAGGGGTATCGAGCAGTACTTC	CASSPRDRGIEQYF
TRBV20-1	TRBJ1-1	-	few	TGCAGTGCTTCCTGGACGGAAATATCTGAAGCTTTCTTT	CSASWTEISEAFF
TRBV19	TRBJ1-5	TRBD1	few	TGTGCCAGTAGCTCAAGGGGGCGCGTTCAGCCCCAGCATTTT	CASSSRGRVQPQHF
TRBV2	TRBJ2-1	TRBD2	many	TGTGCCAGCAGGGAACTAGCGGGCCACAATGAGCAGTTCTTC	CASRELAGHNEQFF
TRBV6-2/TRBV6-3	TRBJ1-5	TRBD1	many	TGTGCCAGCACGGGACAGGGTTTTGGCAATCAGCCCCAGCATTTT	CASTGQGFGNQPQHF
TRBV3-1	TRBJ2-1	-	-	TGTGCCAGCAAGGTGGGACTGCAGACCGATGAGCAGTTCTTC	CASKVGLQTDEQFF
TRBV7-9	TRBJ2-7	-	-	TGTGCCAGCAGCTTTGGGGGCAGAAAGAGCGAGCAGTACTTC	CASSFGGRKSEQYF
TRBV24-1	TRBJ2-1	-	-	TGTGCCACCAGTGAACGGGGAAGGGGGTTTTTCAATGAGCAGTTCTTC	CATSERGRGFFNEQFF
TRBV19	TRBJ1-5	-	-	TGTGCCAGTAATGGTCCGCTGAGCAATCAGCCCCAGCATTTT	CASNGPLSNQPQHF
TRBV27	TRBJ2-7	-	few	TGTGCCAGCAGTTTATCCGGATTCTACGAGCAGTACTTC	CASSLSGFYEQYF
TRBV6-1	TRBJ1-1	-	few	TGTGCCAGCAGGCCAAACAGGGACCTCGCTGAAGCTTTCTTT	CASRPNRDLAEAFF
TRBV30	TRBJ2-7	TRBD2	few	TGTGCCTGGAAAAGTAACTGGGAGGGCTACGAGCAGTACTTC	CAWKSNWEGYEQYF
TRBV25-1	TRBJ1-1	-	few	TGTGCCAGCAGTGTATACACTGAAGCTTTCTTT	CASSVYTEAFF
TRBV6-2/TRBV6-3	TRBJ1-5	-	-	TGTGCCAGCACCAACGGGGGCCGGCCCCAGCATTTT	CASTNGGRPQHF
TRBV6-2/TRBV6-3	TRBJ2-4	TRBD1	-	TGTGCCAGCAGTACCAGGGGGCTAAAGTACTTC	CASSTRGLKYF
TRBV25-1	TRBJ2-7	-	few	TGTGCCAGCAGTGAATACTTGGGGCCTACCTACGAGCAGTACTTC	CASSEYLGPTYEQYF
TRBV7-2	TRBJ2-3	TRBD2	many	TGTGCCAGCAGCTCTGAGCGGGGGGTCCGTACGCAGTATTTT	CASSSERGVRTQYF
TRBV4-3	TRBJ1-1	-	few	TGCGCCAGCAGCCAAAAAGAAAAACTGAACACTGAAGCTTTCTTT	CASSQKEKLNTEAFF
TRBV5-4	TRBJ2-3	-	-	TGTGCCAGCAGCTCCGACACGGCTAGCACAGATACGCAGTATTTT	CASSSDTASTDTQYF
TRBV6-1	TRBJ2-2	-	once	TGTGCCAGCAGGGAGACAGGGACTACGGGGGAGCTGTTTTTT	CASRETGTTGELFF
TRBV10-2	TRBJ2-1	-	-	TGCGCCAGCCAAGGGGGCAATGAGCAGTTCTTC	CASQGGNEQFF
TRBV5-1	TRBJ2-2	TRBD1	many	TGCGCCAGCGGCCTGACAGGGGCGAACACCGGGGAGCTGTTTTTT	CASGLTGANTGELFF
TRBV27	TRBJ1-3	-	-	TGTGCCAGCAGTCCACTGGCCGACTCTGGAAACACCATATATTTT	CASSPLADSGNTIYF